Listed here are 3 T cell receptor beta chains from one sample, sequenced in a study of OX40 agonist ivuxolimab in advanced cancers. The method was immunoSEQ multiplex PCR; TCRdb's version includes in-frame clones alone and lacks a portion of them. The table has some 77,000 clones, roughly 91% seen once. The material was CD4+ or CD8+ T cells sorted from blood, obtained in a trial of the OX40 agonist ivuxolimab. The receptor source for this set is an adult with an advanced solid tumor such as melanoma, head and neck, liver or kidney cancer.

The genes are TRBV19 and TRBJ2-1; 8 bases line up with TRBD2. From germline, CDR1 is LNHDA and CDR2 SQIVND (reference sequence). V was clipped by 5 bases and J by 7 bases; unmatched bases: 10. This CDR3 is 15 amino acids long. CDR3 DNA sequence: TGTGCCAGTAGTCTAGGGCGGGGGGCATGGAATGAGCAGTTCTTC. Translated: CASSLGRGAWNEQFF.

The genes are TRBV2 and TRBJ1-2; no firm D call. Trimming pared 1 base from V and 8 bases from J, leaving 11 bases between. The CDR3 runs to 13 residues. Germline CDR1 reads SNHLY; CDR2 reads FYNNEI. The CDR3 reads CASSEGTSDGYTF. The CDR3 coding sequence is TGTGCCAGCAGTGAAGGCACGTCCGACGGCTACACCTTC.

This chain connects TRBV6-5 to TRBJ1-2; D is unclear. V was cut by 2 bases and J by 7 bases, with 8 bases left in between. The CDR3 runs 12 residues. Germline V gives CDR1 MNHEY, CDR2 SVGAGI. CDR3: CASSYVRGGYTF. The CDR3 DNA follows: TGTGCCAGCAGTTACGTCAGAGGTGGCTACACCTTC.